A single sample is the source of the 2 T cell receptor beta chains below, sequenced in a study of T cell repertoires in cytomegalovirus infection. In TCRdb, the reads were re-called with MiXCR into one record per CDR3 protein. The table records about 360,000 distinct CDR3 sequences, about a sixth of them present only once. Specimen: PBMCs. The receptors derive from a human donor in good health (CMV status not recorded). Some clones in this sample may be carry-over from other donors' samples.

The chain couples TRBV2 to TRBJ1-2; D remains ambiguous. Trimming took 5 bases from V and 6 from J, leaving 22 bases between them. From germline, CDR1 is SNHLY and CDR2 FYNNEI. The CDR3 has 16 amino acids. For the CDR3, the DNA is TGTGCCAGCAGTCCCTTCGTGGGGATCAGCGCGGATGGCTACACCTTC. Translating it yields CASSPFVGISADGYTF.

On this clonotype: A read error may produce the germline difference seen at one junction end. The rearrangement uses TRBV7-2 and TRBJ2-4; D not resolved. Germline CDR1 reads SGHTA; CDR2 reads FQGNSA. There are 14 residues in the CDR3. CDR3 residues: CASSPRRQGDIQSF. CDR3 DNA: TGTGCCAGCAGCCCACGGCGCCAAGGTGACATTCAGTCCTTC.